This record concerns one T cell receptor beta chain sequence. No antigen is known for it. Per-base quality was not reported, and no clone a single base away is much larger than it. This sample stems from a study of T cell repertoires in cytomegalovirus infection (dated by TCRdb to the late 2010s). Background for the entire study: Alongside well-studied HLA-B-restricted epitopes, the peptide stimulations were aimed at recently identified HLA-C-restricted CMV epitopes, whose presentation resists viral immunomodulation. Because public TCR beta signatures pointed to carriage of CMV infection together with the matching HLA type, the HLA type of each donor mattered for the analysis.

Study-wide conclusions, independent of this receptor: In both this cohort and an independent approximately 350-donor cohort, the cumulative frequency of public TCR beta family members distinguished carriers of CMV infection plus the relevant HLA type. The ex vivo response was dominated by HLA-C-restricted CMV-specific TCR beta clonotypes, which also provided the single most frequent clonotype in two of eight donors.

The sample's treatment or condition label is to be understood as: in vitro stimulation with specific CMV peptide epitopes to enrich CMV-specific T cells. Sequencing was carried out with an Illumina HiSeq 1500. TCRdb trimmed the raw reads at Q25, called clones with MiXCR and kept productive beta chains. Each entry is one CDR3 protein sequence, shown with its most common DNA and genes. The sample has approximately 990,000 distinct CDR3 sequences on record, around 32% of them singletons. The ten largest clones capture around an eighth of the sample. The input for sequencing was cultured CD8+ T cells from PBMCs, taken from culture after CMV antigen stimulation. The receptor was derived from a human donor in good health (CMV status not recorded). Some clones in this sample may be carry-over from other donors' samples.

The DNA sequence reads TGTGCCAGCAGCTTACCGGGGGGGATACCACAGTTGTCCGGCTATGGCTACACCTTC. The resulting protein is CASSLPGGIPQLSGYGYTF. The V gene is TRBV7-9 and the J gene is TRBJ1-2; perhaps TRBD1 is the D gene, with 5 bases matching. V lost 2 bases and J lost 4 bases; the stretch between them is 26 bases long. Taken from the germline V gene (reference sequence), the CDR1 and CDR2 loops are SEHNR and FQNEAQ. The CDR3 numbers 19 residues from cysteine through phenylalanine. Only the CDR3 portion is preserved as DNA: 57 bases, with reading frame beginning at the first base.